This TCR beta chain is from a study of Graves' ophthalmopathy and Graves' hyperthyroidism. Trimming left V 1 base short and J 2 bases short, with 6 bases between. The CDR3 has 13 residues. The germline V gene has CDR1 SGHDN and CDR2 FVKESK. This clonotype occurred many times. Its matching antigen is unknown. As the starting material, more than 7.5 ml of fresh peripheral blood yielded the PBMCs. Amplified material comprised TCR beta CDR3 regions derived from RNA transcripts. After a first-round RT-PCR with HTBI primers, a second-round multiplex PCR was run. From the multiplex PCR reads, TCRdb called clonotypes with MiXCR, one entry per CDR3 protein. The top ten clones hold roughly 7% of a sample with about 380,000 distinct CDR3 sequences, 15% of them seen once. The study, taken as a whole, reports: Clonotypes were expanded in thyroid at above 0.001 frequency, and most also appeared in blood. In predicting ophthalmopathy progression, the model reached about 71% sensitivity and approximately 72% specificity.

Sequenced material: peripheral blood. The V gene is TRBV14, the J gene TRBJ2-7; D is undetermined. This TCR derives from a woman between 18 and 29 years old with stable Graves' hyperthyroidism. Here the CDR3 DNA reads TGTGCCAGCAGCCAAGGGGTGGCCTACGAGCAGTACTTC. Translation: CASSQGVAYEQYF.